A single sample is the source of the 20 T cell receptor beta chains below, sequenced in a study of cytomegalovirus exposure and HLA in healthy donors. In the PCR, 60 Vbeta and 13 Jbeta primers were used. The table came from immunoSEQ multiplex PCR; TCRdb's copy has only in-frame clones and leaves some out. Among 85,000 to 95,000 clones listed, about 63% were seen once. The sample comprised PBMCs. The origin of the receptors is a woman in her 30s in good health and CMV-seronegative.

This clone was seen just once. The chain combines TRBV5-6 with TRBJ1-3; no definite D call. Germline assignment: CDR1 SGHDT and CDR2 YYEEEE. Deletions cut 3 bases from V and 3 bases from J, with 13 bases between. The CDR3 sequence is 15 residues long. The CDR3 loop is CASSWGFGNGNTIYF. The CDR3 nucleotides read TGTGCCAGCAGCTGGGGTTTCGGGAATGGAAACACCATATATTTT.

The genes are TRBV28 and TRBJ2-1; 7 nucleotides agree with TRBD1. V was pared by 6 bases and J by 3 bases, with 5 bases of the junction left unmatched. This CDR3 has 14 amino acids. Germline CDR1 is MDHEN and CDR2 is SYDVKM. The CDR3 DNA reads TGTGCCAGCAGCCAGGGACAGAGCTACAATGAGCAGTTCTTC. This translates into CASSQGQSYNEQFF.

The chain is built from TRBV18 and TRBJ1-1; D gene unclear. With 0 bases removed from V and 4 bases from J, the gap between germline ends came to 3 bases. Germline V gives CDR1 KGHSH, CDR2 LQKENI. This CDR3 is 12 amino acids long. The CDR3 here is CASSPPATEAFF. In nucleotides, the CDR3 is TGTGCCAGCTCACCACCGGCCACTGAAGCTTTCTTT. Supplemented by reference TRBV18 and TRBJ1-1, the full variable domain reads NAGVMQNPRHLVRRRGQEARLRCSPMKGHSHVYWYRQLPEEGLKFMVYLQKENIIDESGMPKERFSAEFPKEGPSILRIQQVVRGDSAAYFCASSPPATEAFFGQGTRLTVV.

The CDR3 here is CASSQLDLGLRGRNEQFF. The CDR3 DNA follows: TGCGCCAGCAGCCAGCTTGATTTAGGGCTGAGGGGGCGGAATGAGCAGTTCTTC. The chain couples TRBV4-1 to TRBJ2-1, with TRBD1 matching 7 bases. The CDR3 is 18 amino acids. J gave up 7 bases and V 3 bases, and 18 bases lay outside the gene matches. Germline-derived CDR1 and CDR2 are MGHRA and YSYEKL.

This clone has more than one count but fewer than ten. The CDR3 is CASSLTGGWGEQFF. The CDR3 region has the DNA TGTGCCAGCAGCTTAACGGGAGGCTGGGGTGAGCAGTTCTTC. This chain links TRBV7-3 with TRBJ2-1, with D possibly being TRBD2 (6 bases). Germline CDR1 is SGHTA and CDR2 is FQGTGA. This CDR3 spans 14 amino acids. Trimming pared 0 bases from V and 9 bases from J, leaving 12 bases between.

The chain has TRBV5-1 and TRBJ2-2; 10 bases match TRBD2. With V trimmed by 4 bases and J by 7 bases, 7 bases remained unmatched. The CDR3 extends over 15 amino acids. Germline V lookup: CDR1 SGHRS, CDR2 YFSETQ. The CDR3 DNA is TGCGCCAGCAGCCAAGGGACTAGCGACAGCGGGGAGCTGTTTTTT. Protein: CASSQGTSDSGELFF.

J is TRBJ2-7 and V is TRBV21-1; TRBD1, the table's D call, lacks a check against the DNA. TRBV21-1 is marked as a pseudogene. The CDR3 extends over 15 amino acids. This CDR3 reads CASSKAQGEVHEQYF. DNA for the CDR3: TGTGCCAGCAGCAAAGCGCAAGGGGAAGTGCACGAGCAGTACTTC.

The J gene is TRBJ2-1, the V gene TRBV7-2; 10 nucleotides line up with TRBD2. Trimming at V came to 2 bases and at J to 4 bases, leaving 11 bases not matched to a gene. The germline CDR1 and CDR2 sequences are SGHTA and FQGNSA. CDR3 length equals 18 residues. The CDR3 is CASSLNGAVAGGYNEQFF. DNA of the CDR3: TGTGCCAGCAGCTTAAACGGGGCGGTAGCGGGGGGATACAATGAGCAGTTCTTC.

This chain uses TRBV28 with TRBJ2-1; D gene uncertain. Trimming pared 4 bases from V and 7 bases from J, leaving 14 bases between. The CDR3 loop spans 14 amino acids. Germline values: CDR1 MDHEN, CDR2 SYDVKM. CDR3 loop: CASSSPLLVNEQFF. The DNA of the CDR3 is TGTGCCAGCAGTTCGCCCCTCCTAGTGAATGAGCAGTTCTTC.

The chain is built from TRBV6-8 and TRBJ1-5; 8 nucleotides agree with TRBD1. After removal of 7 bases from V and 1 base from J, the junction contained 12 bases not matched to a gene. The CDR3 runs 17 residues. Germline CDR1 reads MNHGY; CDR2 reads SAAAGT. CDR3 coding DNA: TGTGCCAGCAACGCCCCAACGACAGGGGAAAGCAATCAGCCCCAGCATTTT. Translating gives CASNAPTTGESNQPQHF.

This chain uses TRBV4-2 with TRBJ2-5; 10 bases line up with TRBD1. With V trimmed by 4 bases and J by 5 bases, 7 bases remained unmatched. The CDR3 length is 15 residues. Germline CDR1 reads LGHNA; CDR2 reads YNFKEQ. The CDR3 region has the DNA TGTGCCAGCAGCCCTAGACAGGGGGCGCGGGAGACCCAGTACTTC. As protein: CASSPRQGARETQYF.

This clone was counted between two and nine times. Distinct nucleotide sequences in the sample also encode this CDR3. The gene calls are TRBV5-1 and TRBJ1-1, with D possibly matching TRBD1 (5 bases). The V gene lost 4 bases and the J gene lost 1 base, with 14 bases spanning the gap. Germline V gives CDR1 SGHRS, CDR2 YFSETQ. The length of the CDR3 is 15 residues. The CDR3 here is CASSPREGGNTEAFF. CDR3 coding DNA: TGCGCCAGCAGCCCCAGGGAAGGTGGGAACACTGAAGCTTTCTTT.

In its sample, this clone was seen a few times. The CDR3 protein is CASSYGRIYGYTF. CDR3 sequence (DNA): TGTGCCAGCAGTTACGGCAGAATCTATGGCTACACCTTC. The chain joins TRBV6-5 to TRBJ1-2; the D is unclear. The CDR3 consists of 13 residues. Germline V gene data show CDR1 as MNHEY and CDR2 as SVGAGI. Trimming removed 2 bases at V and 4 bases at J, with 8 bases between.

This clone was recorded once. The rearrangement joins TRBV28 to TRBJ1-2; D possibly corresponds to TRBD1 (6 bases). Germline assignment: CDR1 MDHEN and CDR2 SYDVKM. This CDR3 contains 14 residues. V lost 5 bases to trimming and J lost 7 bases, with 17 bases between them. CDR3 nucleotide sequence: TGTGCCAGCAGTCTCCAGGGGTCGGCGGGTGGCTACACCTTC. Its protein product is CASSLQGSAGGYTF.

The V call is TRBV7-9, the J call TRBJ1-1, with D hard to call. The CDR3 runs to 16 residues. Per germline, CDR1 SEHNR and CDR2 FQNEAQ (reference sequence). Between the trimmed V and J ends, which lost 5 bases and 0 bases, there was a span of 16 bases. The CDR3 region is CASSLSPSRMNTEAFF. The CDR3 DNA follows: TGTGCCAGCAGCCTTTCACCGAGTCGAATGAACACTGAAGCTTTCTTT.

The V and J genes are TRBV7-9 and TRBJ2-1; 11 bases line up with TRBD2. CDR3 size: 16 residues. V lost 7 bases, J lost 6 bases, and 11 bases stayed unmatched. Germline V gives CDR1 SEHNR, CDR2 FQNEAQ (reference sequence). In DNA form, the CDR3 reads TGTGCCAGCACCTTCCTACTAGCGGGGGCCCCCAATGAGCAGTTCTTC. This gives the protein CASTFLLAGAPNEQFF.

The chain carries TRBV6-5 and TRBJ1-1; D gene ambiguous. The CDR3 loop spans 13 amino acids. Germline V CDR1 and CDR2: MNHEY, SVGAGI. Trimming removed 1 base at V and 0 bases at J, with 3 bases between. The CDR3 nucleotides read TGTGCCAGCAGTTACTTTATGAACACTGAAGCTTTCTTT. Protein: CASSYFMNTEAFF.

The chain employs TRBV2 and TRBJ2-7; tentatively, D is TRBD2 (5 bases). CDR3 size: 15 residues. V dropped 6 bases and J dropped 6 bases, with 21 bases sitting between them. The germline V gene encodes CDR1 SNHLY and CDR2 FYNNEI. CDR3: CASRGIDYLRLEQYF. The CDR3 DNA sequence: TGTGCCAGCAGAGGGATCGACTACCTACGACTCGAGCAGTACTTC.

Worth noting for this clone: This sample also contains other DNA sequences that code for the same CDR3. The rearrangement joins TRBV28 to TRBJ2-7; 9 nucleotides agree with TRBD2. CDR3 length equals 16 residues. The V segment lost 5 bases and the J segment 4 bases; nucleotides outside the gene matches: 12. Germline CDR1 and CDR2: MDHEN and SYDVKM. The CDR3 protein is CASSPRGSGSLYEQYF. DNA of the CDR3: TGTGCCAGCAGTCCCCGAGGTAGCGGGAGTTTGTACGAGCAGTACTTC.

The chain combines TRBV2 with TRBJ1-1; TRBD1 agrees at 7 bases. Looked up from germline, CDR1 is SNHLY and CDR2 is FYNNEI. V lost 6 bases and J lost 0; bases outside the gene matches: 4. The CDR3 consists of 14 residues. Here the CDR3 DNA reads TGTGCCAGCAGAGGGACAGCCCTGAACACTGAAGCTTTCTTT. Amino acids: CASRGTALNTEAFF.